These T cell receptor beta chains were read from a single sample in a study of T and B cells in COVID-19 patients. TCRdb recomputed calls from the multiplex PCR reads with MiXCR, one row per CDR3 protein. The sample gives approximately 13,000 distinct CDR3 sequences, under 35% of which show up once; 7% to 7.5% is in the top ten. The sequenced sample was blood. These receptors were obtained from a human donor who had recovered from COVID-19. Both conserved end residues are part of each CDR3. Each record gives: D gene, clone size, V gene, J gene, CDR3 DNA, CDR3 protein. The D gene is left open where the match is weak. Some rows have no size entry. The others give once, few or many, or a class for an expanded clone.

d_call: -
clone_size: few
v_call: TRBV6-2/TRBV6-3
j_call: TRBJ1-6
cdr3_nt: TGTGCCAGCGGCTTGGGACAAGATAATTCACCCCTCCACTTT
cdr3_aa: CASGLGQDNSPLHF

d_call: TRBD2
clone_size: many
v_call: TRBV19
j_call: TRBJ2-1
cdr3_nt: TGTGCCAGTAGACCAGGACTAGTTCTCGGTGAGCAGTTCTTC
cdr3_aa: CASRPGLVLGEQFF

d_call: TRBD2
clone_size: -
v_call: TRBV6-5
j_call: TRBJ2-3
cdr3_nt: TGTGCCAGCAGCGGGACTAGCGGGGCAGATACGCAGTATTTT
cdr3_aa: CASSGTSGADTQYF

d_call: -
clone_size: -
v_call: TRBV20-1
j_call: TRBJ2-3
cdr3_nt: TGCAGTGCTAGAGAGCGGACAGATACGCAGTATTTT
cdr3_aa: CSARERTDTQYF

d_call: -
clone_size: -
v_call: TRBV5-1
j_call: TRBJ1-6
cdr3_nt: TGCGCCAGCAGCTTGGCCGGGCCAGAGGATTCACCCCTCCACTTT
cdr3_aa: CASSLAGPEDSPLHF

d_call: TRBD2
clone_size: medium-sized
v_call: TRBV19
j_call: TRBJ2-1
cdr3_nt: TGTGCCAGTAGTAGGACCGGGACTAGAGCCGGCAATGAGCAGTTCTTC
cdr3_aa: CASSRTGTRAGNEQFF

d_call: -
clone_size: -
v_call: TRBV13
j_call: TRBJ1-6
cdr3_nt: TGTGCCAGCAGCCATCGGCAAAGCGGTAAACCCCTCCACTTT
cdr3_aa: CASSHRQSGKPLHF

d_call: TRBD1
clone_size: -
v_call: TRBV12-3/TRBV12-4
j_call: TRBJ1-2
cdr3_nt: TGTGCCAGCAGTAACCGGACAGGGTATCGTGGCTACACCTTC
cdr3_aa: CASSNRTGYRGYTF

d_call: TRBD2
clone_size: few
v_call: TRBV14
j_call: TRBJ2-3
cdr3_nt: TGTGCCAGCAGCCATCGGCTAGCGGGGAGAGATACGCAGTATTTT
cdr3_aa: CASSHRLAGRDTQYF

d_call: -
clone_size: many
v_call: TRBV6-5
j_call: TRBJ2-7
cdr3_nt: TGTGCCAGCAGTTATGAGGGGTCAGGGGAGCAGTACTTC
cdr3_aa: CASSYEGSGEQYF

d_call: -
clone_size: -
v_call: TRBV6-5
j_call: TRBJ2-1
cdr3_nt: TGTGCCAGCAGTTACTTTCAGGGGGGGGCTTACAATGAGCAGTTCTTC
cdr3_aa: CASSYFQGGAYNEQFF

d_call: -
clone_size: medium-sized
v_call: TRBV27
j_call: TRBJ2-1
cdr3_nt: TGTGCCAGCAGAGCCCTCGGGGCAGCCCTTAATGAGCAGTTCTTC
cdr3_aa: CASRALGAALNEQFF

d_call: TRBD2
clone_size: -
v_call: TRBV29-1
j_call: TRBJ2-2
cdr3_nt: TGCAGCGTTGATGCACTAGCGGGAGTGGGCGGGGAGCTGTTTTTT
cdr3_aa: CSVDALAGVGGELFF

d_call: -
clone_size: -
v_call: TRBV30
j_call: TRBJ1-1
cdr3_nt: TGTGCCTGGAAGTGGGGCGACACTGAAGCTTTCTTT
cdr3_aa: CAWKWGDTEAFF

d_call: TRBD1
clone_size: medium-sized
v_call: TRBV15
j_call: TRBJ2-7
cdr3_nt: TGTGCCACCAGCAGCCTAGGGACAGGACAGTACGAGCAGTACTTC
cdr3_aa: CATSSLGTGQYEQYF

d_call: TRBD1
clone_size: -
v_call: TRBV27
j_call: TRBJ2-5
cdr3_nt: TGTGCCAGCGGTGACAGGGGGCGAGAGACCCAGTACTTC
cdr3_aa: CASGDRGRETQYF

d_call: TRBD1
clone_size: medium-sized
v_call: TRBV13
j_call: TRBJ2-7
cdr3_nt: TGTGCCAGCAGCTCCCGGGACAGGGCCCACGAGCAGTACTTC
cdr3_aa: CASSSRDRAHEQYF

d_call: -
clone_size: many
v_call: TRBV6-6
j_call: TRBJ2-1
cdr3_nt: TGTGCCAGCAGTCCCCTTGCCTACAATGAGCAGTTCTTC
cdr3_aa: CASSPLAYNEQFF

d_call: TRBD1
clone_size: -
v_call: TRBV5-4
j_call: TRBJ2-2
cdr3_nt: TGTGCCAGCAGCTCTGTAGGACAGGTAGACATCGGGGAGCTGTTTTTT
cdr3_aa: CASSSVGQVDIGELFF

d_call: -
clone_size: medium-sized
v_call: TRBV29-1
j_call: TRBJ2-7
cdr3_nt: TGCAGCGTATTGGACAGAGGATCGTACGAGCAGTACTTC
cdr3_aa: CSVLDRGSYEQYF

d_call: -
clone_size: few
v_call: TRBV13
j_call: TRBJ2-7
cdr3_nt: TGTGCCAGCAGCGTCGGACGTCGGTCCTACGAGCAGTACTTC
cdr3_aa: CASSVGRRSYEQYF

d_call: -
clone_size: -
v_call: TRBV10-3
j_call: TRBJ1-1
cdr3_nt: TGTGCCATCAGTGACTCTTTGGGCCCAGACACTGAAGCTTTCTTT
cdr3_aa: CAISDSLGPDTEAFF

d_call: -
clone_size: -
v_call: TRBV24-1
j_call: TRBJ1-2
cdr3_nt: TGTGCCACCAGTGTCCCGGGGAGTGGCTACACCTTC
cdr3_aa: CATSVPGSGYTF

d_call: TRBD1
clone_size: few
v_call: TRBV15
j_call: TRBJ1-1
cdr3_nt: TGTGCCACCAGCAGAGAAGGAAGGGACAGACCCATGAACACTGAAGCTTTCTTT
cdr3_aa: CATSREGRDRPMNTEAFF

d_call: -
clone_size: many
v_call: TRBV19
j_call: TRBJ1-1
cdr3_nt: TGTGCCAGTAGTATCGGGACTGAAGCTTTCTTT
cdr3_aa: CASSIGTEAFF

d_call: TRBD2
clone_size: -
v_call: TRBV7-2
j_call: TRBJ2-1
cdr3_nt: TGTGCCAGCAGCTTAGTGCCTAGCGGGAGTAATGAGCAGTTCTTC
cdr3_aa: CASSLVPSGSNEQFF

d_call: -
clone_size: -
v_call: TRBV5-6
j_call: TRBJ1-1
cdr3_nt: TGTGCCAGCAGCTTGGACCCATTTCAGGGAAGGGTCAATGAAGCTTTCTTT
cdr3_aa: CASSLDPFQGRVNEAFF

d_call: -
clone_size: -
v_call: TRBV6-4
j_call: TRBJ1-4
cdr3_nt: TGTGCCAGCAGTGACTCGCCCGAAAAACTGTTTTTT
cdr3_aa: CASSDSPEKLFF

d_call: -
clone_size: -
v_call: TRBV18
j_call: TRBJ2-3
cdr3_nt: TGTGCCAGCTCACGCGTGAGTGAAACAGATACGCAGTATTTT
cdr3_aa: CASSRVSETDTQYF

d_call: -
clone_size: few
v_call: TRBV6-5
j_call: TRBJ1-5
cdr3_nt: TGTGCCAGCAGTTACGTCGGGGTCTATAGCAATCAGCCCCAGCATTTT
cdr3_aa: CASSYVGVYSNQPQHF

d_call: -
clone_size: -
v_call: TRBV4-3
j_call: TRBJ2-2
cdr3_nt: TGCGCCAGCAGCCAAGAGGCAAGGGCTACGGGGGAGCTGTTTTTT
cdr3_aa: CASSQEARATGELFF

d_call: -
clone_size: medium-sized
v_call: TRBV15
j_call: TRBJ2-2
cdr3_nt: TGTGCCACCAGCAGAGATGTAGGTAGCGGTTTCGCGAACACCGGGGAGCTGTTTTTT
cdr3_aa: CATSRDVGSGFANTGELFF

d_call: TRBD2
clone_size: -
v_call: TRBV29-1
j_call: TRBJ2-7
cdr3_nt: TGCAGCGTTGAGCGACTGGGAGGGACTAGCGGATACGAGCAGTACTTC
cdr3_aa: CSVERLGGTSGYEQYF

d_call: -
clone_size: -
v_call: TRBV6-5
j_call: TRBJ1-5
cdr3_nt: TGTGCCAGCAGGACTGGGTGGGAGAATCAGCCCCAGCATTTT
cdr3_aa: CASRTGWENQPQHF

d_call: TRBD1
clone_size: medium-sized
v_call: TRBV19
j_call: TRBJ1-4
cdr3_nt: TGTGCCAGTAGACGTCGGGACAGAGCTAATGAAAAACTGTTTTTT
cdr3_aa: CASRRRDRANEKLFF

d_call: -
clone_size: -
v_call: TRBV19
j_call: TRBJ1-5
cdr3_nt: TGTGCCAGTACCCAGGGGCAGATTAATCAGCCCCAGCATTTT
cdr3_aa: CASTQGQINQPQHF

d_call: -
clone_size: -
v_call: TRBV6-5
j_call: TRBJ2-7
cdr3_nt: TGTGCCAGCAGTGAAGGCTACTCAAGTGGGCAGTACTTC
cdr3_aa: CASSEGYSSGQYF

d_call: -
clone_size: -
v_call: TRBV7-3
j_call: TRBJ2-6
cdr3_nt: TGTGCCAGCAGCCCTCGAAGAAAGACCTTCTCTGGGGCCAACGTCCTGACTTTC
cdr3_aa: CASSPRRKTFSGANVLTF

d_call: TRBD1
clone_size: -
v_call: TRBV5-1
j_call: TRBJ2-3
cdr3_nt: TGCGCCAGCAGCTCCGGGACAGGGTCCACAGATACGCAGTATTTT
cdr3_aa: CASSSGTGSTDTQYF

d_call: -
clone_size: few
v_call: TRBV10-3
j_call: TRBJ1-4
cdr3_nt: TGTGCCATCAGGGGGATCTCCGACGAAAAACTGTTTTTT
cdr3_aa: CAIRGISDEKLFF

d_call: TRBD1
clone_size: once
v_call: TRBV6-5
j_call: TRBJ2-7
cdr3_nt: TGTGCCAGCAGTAAGGGACAGGGAAACTCCTACAAGCAGTACTTC
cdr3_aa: CASSKGQGNSYKQYF

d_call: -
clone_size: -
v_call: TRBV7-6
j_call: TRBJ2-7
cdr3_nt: TGTGCCAGCAGCCCTCCTTACGAGCAGTACTTC
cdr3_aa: CASSPPYEQYF

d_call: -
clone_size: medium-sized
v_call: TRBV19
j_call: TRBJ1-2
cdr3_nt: TGTGCCAGTAGTAACAGGGAAGGCTACACCTTC
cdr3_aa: CASSNREGYTF

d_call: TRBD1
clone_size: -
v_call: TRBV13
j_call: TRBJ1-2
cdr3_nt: TGTGCCAGCAGCTTTACCGGGACAGGGTTCGGCTACACCTTC
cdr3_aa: CASSFTGTGFGYTF

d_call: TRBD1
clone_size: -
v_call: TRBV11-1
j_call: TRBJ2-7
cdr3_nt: TGTGCCAGCAGCTTGCCCTCAGGGGGCTCCTACGAGCAGTACTTC
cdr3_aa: CASSLPSGGSYEQYF

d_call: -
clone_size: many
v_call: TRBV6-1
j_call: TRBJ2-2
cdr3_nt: TGTGCCAGCAGTGAAAACAGAGGGCCCACCGGGGAGCTGTTTTTT
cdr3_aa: CASSENRGPTGELFF

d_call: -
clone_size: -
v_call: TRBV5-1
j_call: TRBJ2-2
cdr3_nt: TGCGCCAGCCGAGCCGGGCGGACAGTCGCAAACACCGGGGAGCTGTTTTTT
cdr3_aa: CASRAGRTVANTGELFF

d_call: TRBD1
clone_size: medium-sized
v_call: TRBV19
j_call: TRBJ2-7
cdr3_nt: TGTGCCAGTAGTCTCCAACAGGGGGTATCCGAGCAGTACTTC
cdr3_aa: CASSLQQGVSEQYF

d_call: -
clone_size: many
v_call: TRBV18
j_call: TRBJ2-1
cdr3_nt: TGTGCCAGCTCACCGGGGATAGGAAACTACAATGAGCAGTTCTTC
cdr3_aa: CASSPGIGNYNEQFF

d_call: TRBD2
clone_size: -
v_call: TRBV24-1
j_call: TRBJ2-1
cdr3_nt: TGTGCCACCAGTCCCACCCCGGGCGGCGGGAGAAGAGGTCAGTACAATGAGCAGTTCTTC
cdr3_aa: CATSPTPGGGRRGQYNEQFF

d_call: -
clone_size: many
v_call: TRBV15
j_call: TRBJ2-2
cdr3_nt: TGTGCCGCAAAAGTCGGGACCACCGGGGAGCTGTTTTTT
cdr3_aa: CAAKVGTTGELFF

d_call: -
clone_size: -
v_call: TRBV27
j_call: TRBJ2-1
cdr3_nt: TGTGCCAGCAGTTTACGGCAGGGAACCTACAATGAGCAGTTCTTC
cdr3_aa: CASSLRQGTYNEQFF

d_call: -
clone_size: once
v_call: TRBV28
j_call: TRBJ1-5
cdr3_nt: TGTGCCAGCCCCGAGGGGCCAAATCAGCCCCAGCATTTT
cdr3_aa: CASPEGPNQPQHF

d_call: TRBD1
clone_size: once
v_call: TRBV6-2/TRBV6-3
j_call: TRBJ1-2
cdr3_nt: TGTGCCAGCAGTTCCTTGACAGGGGGAGGACGGCACATGATGAACTATGTCTACACCTTC
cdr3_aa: CASSSLTGGGRHMMNYVYTF

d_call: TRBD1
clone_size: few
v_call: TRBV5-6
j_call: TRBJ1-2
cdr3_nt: TGTGCCAGTTTTCTCGGAGGGACGGGACAGGGCAGAGATGGCTACACCTTC
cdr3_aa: CASFLGGTGQGRDGYTF

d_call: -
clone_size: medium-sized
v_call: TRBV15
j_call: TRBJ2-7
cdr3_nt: TGTGCCACCAGCAGAGAACAGCAAACCAGGCCGTACTTC
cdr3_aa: CATSREQQTRPYF

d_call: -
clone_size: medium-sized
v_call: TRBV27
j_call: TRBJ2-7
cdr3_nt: TGTGCCAGCAGCACCACAGGGAGTTGGTACGAGCAGTACTTC
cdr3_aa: CASSTTGSWYEQYF

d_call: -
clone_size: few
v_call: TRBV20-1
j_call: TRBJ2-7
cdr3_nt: TGCAGTGCTAGAGATCTACTAGATGAGTACGAGCAGTACTTC
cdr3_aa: CSARDLLDEYEQYF